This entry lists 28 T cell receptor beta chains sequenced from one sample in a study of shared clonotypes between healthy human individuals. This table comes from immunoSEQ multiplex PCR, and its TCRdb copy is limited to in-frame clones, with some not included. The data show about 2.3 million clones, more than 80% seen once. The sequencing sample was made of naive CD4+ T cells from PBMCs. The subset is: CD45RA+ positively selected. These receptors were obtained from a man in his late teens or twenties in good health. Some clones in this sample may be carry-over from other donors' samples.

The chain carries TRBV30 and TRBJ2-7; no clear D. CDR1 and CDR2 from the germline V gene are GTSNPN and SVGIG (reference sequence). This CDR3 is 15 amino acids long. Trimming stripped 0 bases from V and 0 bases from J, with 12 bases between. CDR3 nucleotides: TGTGCCTGGAGTGTACGGGTAGGGTTCTCCTACGAGCAGTACTTC. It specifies CAWSVRVGFSYEQYF.

In nucleotides, the CDR3 is TGTGCCACCAGCCAGCCGGAAAACACCATATATTTT. Translated: CATSQPENTIYF. This chain uses TRBV15 with TRBJ1-3; no definite D call. The germline V gene has CDR1 LNHNV and CDR2 YYDKDF (reference sequence). Trimming left V 5 bases short and J 6 bases short, with 8 bases between. The CDR3 contains 12 residues.

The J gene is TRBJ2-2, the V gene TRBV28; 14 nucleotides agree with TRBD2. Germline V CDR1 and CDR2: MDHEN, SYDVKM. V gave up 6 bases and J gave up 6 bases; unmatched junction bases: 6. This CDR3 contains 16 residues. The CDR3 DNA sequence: TGTGCCAGCAGAGAACCGGGACTAGCGGGAGCCGGGGAGCTGTTTTTT. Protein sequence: CASREPGLAGAGELFF.

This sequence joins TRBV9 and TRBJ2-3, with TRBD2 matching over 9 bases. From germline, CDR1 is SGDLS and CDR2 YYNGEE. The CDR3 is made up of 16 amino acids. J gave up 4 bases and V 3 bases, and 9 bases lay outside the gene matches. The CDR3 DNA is TGTGCCAGCAGCGCCCTGGGGAGCGGGGGGTCAGATACGCAGTATTTT. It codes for CASSALGSGGSDTQYF.

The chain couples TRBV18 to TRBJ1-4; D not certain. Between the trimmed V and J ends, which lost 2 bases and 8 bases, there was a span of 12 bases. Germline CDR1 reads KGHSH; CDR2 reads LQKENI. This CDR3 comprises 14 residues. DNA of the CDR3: TGTGCCAGCTCACCAGGGTCGAGAGGCGAAAAACTGTTTTTT. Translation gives CASSPGSRGEKLFF.

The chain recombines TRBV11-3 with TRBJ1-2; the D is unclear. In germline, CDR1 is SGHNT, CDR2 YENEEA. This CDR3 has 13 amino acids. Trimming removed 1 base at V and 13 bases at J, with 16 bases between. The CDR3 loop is CASSLGTVWSCTF. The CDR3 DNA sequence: TGTGCCAGCAGCTTAGGAACAGTATGGAGCTGCACCTTC.

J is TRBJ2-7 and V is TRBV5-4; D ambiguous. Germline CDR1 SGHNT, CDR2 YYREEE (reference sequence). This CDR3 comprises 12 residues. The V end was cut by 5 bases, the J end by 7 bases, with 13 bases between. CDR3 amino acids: CASSSTELEQYF. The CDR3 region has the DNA TGTGCCAGCAGTTCTACTGAGCTTGAGCAGTACTTC.

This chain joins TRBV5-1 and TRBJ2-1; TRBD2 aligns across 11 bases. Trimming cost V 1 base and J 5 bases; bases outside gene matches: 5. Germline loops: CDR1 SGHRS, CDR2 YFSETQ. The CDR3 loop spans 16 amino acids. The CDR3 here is CASSLRRLAGNNEQFF. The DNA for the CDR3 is TGCGCCAGCAGCTTGAGACGACTAGCGGGAAACAATGAGCAGTTCTTC.

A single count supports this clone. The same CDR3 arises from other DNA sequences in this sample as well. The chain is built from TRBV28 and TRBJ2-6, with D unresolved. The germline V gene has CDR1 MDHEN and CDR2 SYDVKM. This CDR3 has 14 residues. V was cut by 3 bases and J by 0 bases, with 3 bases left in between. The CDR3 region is CASSFSSGANVLTF. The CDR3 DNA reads TGTGCCAGCAGTTTTTCCTCTGGGGCCAACGTCCTGACTTTC.

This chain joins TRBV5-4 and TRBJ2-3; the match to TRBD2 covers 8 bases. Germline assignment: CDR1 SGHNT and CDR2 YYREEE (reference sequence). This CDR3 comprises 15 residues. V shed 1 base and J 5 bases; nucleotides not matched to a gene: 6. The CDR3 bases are TGTGCCAGCAGCTTGACGGGAGGGCCGGGAGATACGCAGTATTTT. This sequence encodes CASSLTGGPGDTQYF.

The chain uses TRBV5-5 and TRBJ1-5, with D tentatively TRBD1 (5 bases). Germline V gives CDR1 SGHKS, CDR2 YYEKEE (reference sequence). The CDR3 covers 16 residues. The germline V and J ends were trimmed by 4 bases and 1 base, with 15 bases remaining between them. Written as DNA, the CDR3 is TGTGCCAGCAGCCCCCTTGGGGGAGGCAGCAATCAGCCCCAGCATTTT. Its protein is CASSPLGGGSNQPQHF. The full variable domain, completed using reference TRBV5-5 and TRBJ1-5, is DAGVTQSPTHLIKTRGQQVTLRCSPISGHKSVSWYQQVLGQGPQFIFQYYEKEERGRGNFPDRFSARQFPNYSSELNVNALLLGDSALYLCASSPLGGGSNQPQHFGDGTRLSIL.

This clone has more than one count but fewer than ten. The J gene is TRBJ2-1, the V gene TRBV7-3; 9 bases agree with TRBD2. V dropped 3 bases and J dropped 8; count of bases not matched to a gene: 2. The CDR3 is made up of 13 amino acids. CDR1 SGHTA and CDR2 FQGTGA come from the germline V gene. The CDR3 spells CASSFIAGDEQFF. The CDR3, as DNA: TGTGCCAGCAGCTTCATAGCGGGAGATGAGCAGTTCTTC.

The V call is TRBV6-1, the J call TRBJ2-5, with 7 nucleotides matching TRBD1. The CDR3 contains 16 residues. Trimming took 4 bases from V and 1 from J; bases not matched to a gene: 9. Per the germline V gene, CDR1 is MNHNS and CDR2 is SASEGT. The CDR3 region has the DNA TGTGCCAGCAGTGCCCTGCGGACAGGCGGCCAAGAGACCCAGTACTTC. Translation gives CASSALRTGGQETQYF.

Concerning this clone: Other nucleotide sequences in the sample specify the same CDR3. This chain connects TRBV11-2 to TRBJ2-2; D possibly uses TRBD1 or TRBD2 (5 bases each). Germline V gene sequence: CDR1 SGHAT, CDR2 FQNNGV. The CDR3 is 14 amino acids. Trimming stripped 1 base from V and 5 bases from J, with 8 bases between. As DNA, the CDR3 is TGTGCCAGCAGCTTAGGGGGGAATACCGGGGAGCTGTTTTTT. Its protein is CASSLGGNTGELFF. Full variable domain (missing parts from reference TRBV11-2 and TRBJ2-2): EAGVAQSPRYKIIEKRQSVAFWCNPISGHATLYWYQQILGQGPKLLIQFQNNGVVDDSQLPKDRFSAERLKGVDSTLKIQPAKLEDSAVYLCASSLGGNTGELFFGEGSRLTVL.

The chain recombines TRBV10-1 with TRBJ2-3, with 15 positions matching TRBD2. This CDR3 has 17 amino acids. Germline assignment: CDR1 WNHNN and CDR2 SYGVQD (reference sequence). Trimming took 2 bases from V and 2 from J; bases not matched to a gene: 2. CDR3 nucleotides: TGCGCCAGCAGTGAGGGACTAGCGGGAGGGACCACAGATACGCAGTATTTT. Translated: CASSEGLAGGTTDTQYF.

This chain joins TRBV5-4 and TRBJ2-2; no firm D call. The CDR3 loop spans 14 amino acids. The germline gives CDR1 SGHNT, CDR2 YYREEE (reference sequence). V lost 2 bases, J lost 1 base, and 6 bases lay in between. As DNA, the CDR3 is TGTGCCAGCAGCTTAGAACAGAACACCGGGGAGCTGTTTTTT. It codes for CASSLEQNTGELFF.

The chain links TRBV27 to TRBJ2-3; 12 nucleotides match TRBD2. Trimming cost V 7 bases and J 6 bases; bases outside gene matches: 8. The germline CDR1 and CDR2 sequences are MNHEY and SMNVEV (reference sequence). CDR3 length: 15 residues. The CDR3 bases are TGTGCCAGCATGAGGGCTAGCGGGAGGGACGATACGCAGTATTTT. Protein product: CASMRASGRDDTQYF.

The CDR3 DNA follows: TGTGCCAGCAGCCGAAATCTAGCGCCTGGATCATACAATGAGCAGTTCTTC. Its protein is CASSRNLAPGSYNEQFF. The chain uses TRBV7-8 and TRBJ2-1; TRBD2 is a possible D gene (6 bases). Per germline, CDR1 SGHVS and CDR2 FQNEAQ. This CDR3 spans 17 amino acids. Trimming pared 5 bases from V and 4 bases from J, leaving 21 bases between. The whole variable domain, filled in from reference TRBV7-8 and TRBJ2-1, reads GAGVSQSPRYKVAKRGQDVALRCDPISGHVSLFWYQQALGQGPEFLTYFQNEAQLDKSGLPSDRFFAERPEGSVSTLKIQRTQQEDSAVYLCASSRNLAPGSYNEQFFGPGTRLTVL.

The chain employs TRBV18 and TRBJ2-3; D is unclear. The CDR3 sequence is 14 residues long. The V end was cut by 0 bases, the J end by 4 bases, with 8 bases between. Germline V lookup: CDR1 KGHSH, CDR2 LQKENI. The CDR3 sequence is CASSPPRVPDTQYF. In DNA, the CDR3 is TGTGCCAGCTCACCACCTCGAGTACCAGATACGCAGTATTTT.

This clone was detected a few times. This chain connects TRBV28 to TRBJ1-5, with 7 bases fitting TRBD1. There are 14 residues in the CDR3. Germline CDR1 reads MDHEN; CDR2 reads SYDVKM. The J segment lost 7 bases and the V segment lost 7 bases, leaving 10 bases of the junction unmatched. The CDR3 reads CASTLGQVSQPQHF. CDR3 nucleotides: TGTGCCAGCACTCTAGGACAGGTATCGCAGCCCCAGCATTTT.

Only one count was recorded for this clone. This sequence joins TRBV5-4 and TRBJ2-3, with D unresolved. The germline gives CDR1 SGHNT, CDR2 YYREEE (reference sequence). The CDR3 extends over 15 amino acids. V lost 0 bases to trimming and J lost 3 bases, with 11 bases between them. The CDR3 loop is CASSLAVRPTDTQYF. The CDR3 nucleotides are TGTGCCAGCAGCTTGGCCGTCAGGCCTACAGATACGCAGTATTTT. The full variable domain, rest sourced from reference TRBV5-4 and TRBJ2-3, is ETGVTQSPTHLIKTRGQQVTLRCSSQSGHNTVSWYQQALGQGPQFIFQYYREEENGRGNFPPRFSGLQFPNYSSELNVNALELDDSALYLCASSLAVRPTDTQYFGPGTRLTVL.

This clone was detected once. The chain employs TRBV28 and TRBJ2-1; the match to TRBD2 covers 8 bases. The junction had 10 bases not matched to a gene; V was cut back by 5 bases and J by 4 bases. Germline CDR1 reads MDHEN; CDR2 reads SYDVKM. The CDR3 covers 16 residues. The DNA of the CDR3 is TGTGCCAGCAGTCTCGATTTATTAGCGGGATACAATGAGCAGTTCTTC. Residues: CASSLDLLAGYNEQFF. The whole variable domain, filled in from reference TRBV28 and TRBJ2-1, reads DVKVTQSSRYLVKRTGEKVFLECVQDMDHENMFWYRQDPGLGLRLIYFSYDVKMKEKGDIPEGYSVSREKKERFSLILESASTNQTSMYLCASSLDLLAGYNEQFFGPGTRLTVL.

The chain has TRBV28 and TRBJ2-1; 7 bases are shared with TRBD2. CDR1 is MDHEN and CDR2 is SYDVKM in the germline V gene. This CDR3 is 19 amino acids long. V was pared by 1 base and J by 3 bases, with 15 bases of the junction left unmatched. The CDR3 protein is CASSLFGRWGAGNYNEQFF. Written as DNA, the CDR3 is TGTGCCAGCAGTTTATTTGGCCGTTGGGGAGCGGGGAACTACAATGAGCAGTTCTTC.

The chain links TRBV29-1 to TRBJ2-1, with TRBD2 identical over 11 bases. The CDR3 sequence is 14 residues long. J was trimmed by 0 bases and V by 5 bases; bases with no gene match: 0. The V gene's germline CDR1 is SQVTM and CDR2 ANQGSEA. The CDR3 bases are TGCAGCGTTACTAGCGGGAGCTCCTACAATGAGCAGTTCTTC. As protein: CSVTSGSSYNEQFF.

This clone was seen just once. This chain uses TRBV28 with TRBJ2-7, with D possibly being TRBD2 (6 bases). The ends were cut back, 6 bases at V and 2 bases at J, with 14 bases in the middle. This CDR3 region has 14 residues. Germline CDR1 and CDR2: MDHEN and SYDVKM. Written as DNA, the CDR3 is TGTGCCAGCAGCAGGGTTAGCGGAACCTACGAGCAGTACTTC. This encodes CASSRVSGTYEQYF.

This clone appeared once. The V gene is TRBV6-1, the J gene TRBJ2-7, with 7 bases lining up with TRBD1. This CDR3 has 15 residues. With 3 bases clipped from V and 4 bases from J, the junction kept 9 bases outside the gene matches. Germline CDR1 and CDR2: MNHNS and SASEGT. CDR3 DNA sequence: TGTGCCAGCAGTGAGGGCAGACAGGGTTATTACGAGCAGTACTTC. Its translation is CASSEGRQGYYEQYF.

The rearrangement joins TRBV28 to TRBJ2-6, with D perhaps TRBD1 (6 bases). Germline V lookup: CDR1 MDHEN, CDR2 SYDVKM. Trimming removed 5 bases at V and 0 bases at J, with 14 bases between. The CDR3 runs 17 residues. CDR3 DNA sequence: TGTGCCAGCAGTCCCCCCGGGACACTCTCTGGGGCCAACGTCCTGACTTTC. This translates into CASSPPGTLSGANVLTF.

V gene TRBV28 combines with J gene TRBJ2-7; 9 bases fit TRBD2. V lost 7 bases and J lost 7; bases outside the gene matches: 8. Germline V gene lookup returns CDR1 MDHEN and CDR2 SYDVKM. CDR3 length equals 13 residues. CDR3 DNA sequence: TGTGCCAGCACGATAGCGGGAGAGAAAGAGCAGTACTTC. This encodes CASTIAGEKEQYF.